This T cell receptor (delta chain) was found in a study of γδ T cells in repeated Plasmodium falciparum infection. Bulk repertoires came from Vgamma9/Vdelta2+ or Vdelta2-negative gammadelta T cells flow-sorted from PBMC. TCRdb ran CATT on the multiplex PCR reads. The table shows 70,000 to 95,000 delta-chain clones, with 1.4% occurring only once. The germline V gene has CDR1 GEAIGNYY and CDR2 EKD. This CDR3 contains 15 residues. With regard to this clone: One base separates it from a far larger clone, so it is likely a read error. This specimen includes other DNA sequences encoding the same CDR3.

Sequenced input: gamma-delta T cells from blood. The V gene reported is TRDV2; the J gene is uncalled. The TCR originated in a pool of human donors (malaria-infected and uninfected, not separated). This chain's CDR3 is CACDTVSTYTDKLIF. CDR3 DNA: TGTGCCTGTGACACCGTCTCGACCTACACCGATAAACTCATCTTC.